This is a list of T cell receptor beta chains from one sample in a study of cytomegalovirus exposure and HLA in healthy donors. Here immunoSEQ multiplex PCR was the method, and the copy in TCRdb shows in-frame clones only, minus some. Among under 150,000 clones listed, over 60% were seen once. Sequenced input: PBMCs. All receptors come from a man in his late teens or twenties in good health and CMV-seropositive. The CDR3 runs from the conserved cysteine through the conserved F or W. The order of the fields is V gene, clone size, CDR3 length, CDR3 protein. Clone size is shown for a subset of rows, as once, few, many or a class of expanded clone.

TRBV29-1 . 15 CRLRERDRQYNEQFF
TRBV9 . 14 CASSPQTGSDTQYF
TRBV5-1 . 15 CASRTGTSLKGEQFF
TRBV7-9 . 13 CASSLGLQGALFF
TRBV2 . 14 CASRGTARTGELFF
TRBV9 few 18 CASSVPESGGAPQETQYF
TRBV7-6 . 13 CASSLAGQGAQYF
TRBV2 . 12 CASRTSFNEQFF
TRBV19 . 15 CASSNPGQVGTEAFF
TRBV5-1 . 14 CASSPTTGSPEAFF
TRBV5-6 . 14 CASSLTAPHTEAFF
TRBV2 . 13 CASLTFYNSPLHF
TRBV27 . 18 CASSLSAKGQGLTSPLHF
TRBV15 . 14 CATRLEVGTDTQYF